Following are 27 T cell receptor beta chains from one sample sequenced in a study of blood T cell repertoires in COVID-19. Generated by immunoSEQ multiplex PCR, the TCRdb table keeps only in-frame clones and is missing some. The profile shows tens of thousands of clones, around 80% of them singletons. The sample was peripheral blood. The source of these receptors is a man between 60 and 70 years old with active or convalescent COVID-19.

V gene TRBV6-5 combines with J gene TRBJ1-2; 7 nucleotides line up with TRBD1. This CDR3 region has 14 residues. In germline, CDR1 is MNHEY, CDR2 SVGAGI. V was pared by 5 bases and J by 2 bases, with 5 bases of the junction left unmatched. CDR3 nucleotide sequence: TGTGCCAGCAGTCGGGGACAGACAAACTATGGCTACACCTTC. Its translation is CASSRGQTNYGYTF.

The chain joins TRBV5-1 to TRBJ1-6; the D gene is possibly TRBD1 (5 bases). With 2 bases removed from V and 5 bases from J, the gap between germline ends came to 11 bases. Germline CDR1 is SGHRS and CDR2 is YFSETQ. The CDR3 sequence is 15 residues long. As DNA, the CDR3 is TGCGCCAGCAGCTTCCTAGGGGTCAATAATTCACCCCTCCACTTT. Its translation: CASSFLGVNNSPLHF.

The V call is TRBV5-6, the J call TRBJ1-2; D may be TRBD1 (6 bases). The CDR3 runs to 14 residues. V was pared by 4 bases and J by 5 bases, with 15 bases between. CDR1 is SGHDT, CDR2 YYEEEE, per germline. CDR3 sequence (DNA): TGTGCCAGCAGCCCCTGGACAGCAAATTATGGCTACACCTTC. Amino acid sequence: CASSPWTANYGYTF.

The chain joins TRBV6-5 to TRBJ1-6; D gene ambiguous. With 10 bases removed from V and 13 bases from J, the gap between germline ends came to 26 bases. CDR1 is MNHEY and CDR2 is SVGAGI in the germline V gene. The CDR3 runs 15 residues. The CDR3 nucleotides read TGTGCCACCACCTCTAAGCGGGTTGAGTACGAGCCCCTCCACTTT. Translating gives CATTSKRVEYEPLHF.

The J gene is TRBJ1-2, the V gene TRBV7-9, with no clear D. This CDR3 is built from 14 residues. V lost 4 bases and J lost 3, with 12 bases in between. Germline CDR1 reads SEHNR; CDR2 reads FQNEAQ (reference sequence). In DNA form, the CDR3 reads TGTGCCAGCAGCTCGCAGGTCGCAGACTATGGCTACACCTTC. It translates to CASSSQVADYGYTF.

V gene TRBV12-5 combines with J gene TRBJ1-1; tentative D call: TRBD1 (6 bases). Looked up from germline, CDR1 is LGHNT and CDR2 is FRNRAP. The V gene lost 3 bases and the J gene lost 3 bases, with 17 bases spanning the gap. The CDR3 sequence is 16 residues long. The CDR3 reads CASGLQGGDEDTEAFF. For the CDR3, the DNA is TGTGCTAGTGGTTTACAGGGTGGGGATGAGGACACTGAAGCTTTCTTT.

V and J are TRBV5-4 and TRBJ1-1; D remains unclear. Germline V CDR1 and CDR2: SGHNT, YYREEE (reference sequence). The CDR3 runs to 12 residues. Trimming pared 5 bases from V and 4 bases from J, leaving 9 bases between. The CDR3 spells CASSRSGTEAFF. As DNA, the CDR3 is TGTGCCAGCAGTCGCAGCGGCACTGAAGCTTTCTTT. Variable domain in full (rest from reference TRBV5-4 and TRBJ1-1): ETGVTQSPTHLIKTRGQQVTLRCSSQSGHNTVSWYQQALGQGPQFIFQYYREEENGRGNFPPRFSGLQFPNYSSELNVNALELDDSALYLCASSRSGTEAFFGQGTRLTVV.

This chain uses TRBV5-1 with TRBJ2-5; 9 nucleotides line up with TRBD1. V was pared by 0 bases and J by 4 bases, with 7 bases of the junction left unmatched. CDR3 length: 16 amino acids. Looked up from germline, CDR1 is SGHRS and CDR2 is YFSETQ. CDR3 residues: CASSLETGGDSETQYF. In DNA, the CDR3 is TGCGCCAGCAGCTTGGAAACAGGGGGCGATTCAGAGACCCAGTACTTC.

The chain has TRBV5-1 and TRBJ1-5, with unresolved D. CDR3 size: 13 residues. Germline V lookup: CDR1 SGHRS, CDR2 YFSETQ. Deletions cut 1 base from V and 6 bases from J, with 8 bases between. CDR3 coding DNA: TGCGCCAGCAGCTTGATGGAGCGTCAGCCCCAGCATTTT. This sequence encodes CASSLMERQPQHF.

The chain recombines TRBV6-5 with TRBJ2-1; TRBD2 agrees at 11 bases. V shed 2 bases, J shed 10 bases, and the junction held 10 bases outside the gene matches. In germline, CDR1 is MNHEY, CDR2 SVGAGI. The CDR3 contains 16 residues. CDR3 coding DNA: TGTGCCAGCAGTTACCCAGGTAGCGGGGGGGCCCGGGAGCAGTTCTTC. This translates into CASSYPGSGGAREQFF.

This chain links TRBV2 with TRBJ2-2; a weak D match, TRBD1 (5 bases). CDR1 and CDR2 from the germline V gene are SNHLY and FYNNEI. There are 12 residues in the CDR3. V lost 3 bases to trimming and J lost 7 bases, with 6 bases between them. The CDR3 region is CASSDRVGELFF. CDR3 nucleotide sequence: TGTGCCAGCAGTGACAGGGTCGGGGAGCTGTTTTTT.

The gene calls are TRBV6-2 or TRBV6-3 and TRBJ2-3; 10 positions match TRBD2. V gave up 2 bases and J gave up 6 bases; unmatched junction bases: 8. This CDR3 is built from 16 residues. Germline values: CDR1 MNHEY, CDR2 SVGEGT. CDR3 DNA: TGTGCCAGCAGTTACATCAGCGGGGGGGCCGGGGATACGCAGTATTTT. Translated, it gives CASSYISGGAGDTQYF.

The chain recombines TRBV11-2 with TRBJ1-6, with D tentatively TRBD1 (6 bases). Germline values: CDR1 SGHAT, CDR2 FQNNGV. Trimming took off 3 bases at V and 9 bases at J, with 12 bases between the two ends. The CDR3 loop spans 14 amino acids. This CDR3 is CASSFQGTSSPLHF. The CDR3 region has the DNA TGTGCCAGCAGCTTTCAGGGGACGAGTTCACCCCTCCACTTT. The full variable domain, with the rest looked up from reference TRBV11-2 and TRBJ1-6, is EAGVAQSPRYKIIEKRQSVAFWCNPISGHATLYWYQQILGQGPKLLIQFQNNGVVDDSQLPKDRFSAERLKGVDSTLKIQPAKLEDSAVYLCASSFQGTSSPLHFGNGTRLTVT.

This chain links TRBV19 with TRBJ1-4; D gene uncertain. The V and J ends lost 3 bases and 0 bases respectively, with 5 bases between them. This CDR3 comprises 14 residues. Germline V gene data show CDR1 as LNHDA and CDR2 as SQIVND (reference sequence). The CDR3 loop is CASSMRSTNEKLFF. Here the CDR3 DNA reads TGTGCCAGTAGTATGCGCTCAACTAATGAAAAACTGTTTTTT.

The rearrangement uses TRBV7-2 and TRBJ2-3; TRBD2 matches at 12 bases. The CDR3 has 16 residues. The V gene end was trimmed by 0 bases and the J gene end by 8 bases; junction bases not matched to a gene: 6. Germline V gene data show CDR1 as SGHTA and CDR2 as FQGNSA. The CDR3 reads CASSLAASGGAGTQYF. The CDR3 coding sequence is TGTGCCAGCAGCTTAGCCGCTAGCGGGGGGGCCGGTACGCAGTATTTT.

This rearrangement joins TRBV5-1 to TRBJ1-2; TRBD1 aligns across 7 bases. Germline-derived CDR1 and CDR2 are SGHRS and YFSETQ. The CDR3 loop spans 13 amino acids. With 4 bases clipped from V and 2 bases from J, the junction kept 2 bases outside the gene matches. The CDR3 region is CASSPGQNYGYTF. CDR3 nucleotides: TGCGCCAGCAGCCCGGGACAGAACTATGGCTACACCTTC.

This clone was picked up one time. The rearrangement uses TRBV9 and TRBJ2-3; 12 bases fit TRBD2. With 3 bases clipped from V and 2 bases from J, the junction kept 1 base outside the gene matches. This CDR3 is 15 amino acids long. Germline CDR1 is SGDLS and CDR2 is YYNGEE. The CDR3 DNA follows: TGTGCCAGCAGCGGGACTAGCGGGGCCACAGATACGCAGTATTTT. It codes for CASSGTSGATDTQYF.

The rearrangement joins TRBV5-4 to TRBJ1-1; TRBD1 matches at 8 bases. CDR3 length equals 14 residues. Per the germline V gene, CDR1 is SGHNT and CDR2 is YYREEE (reference sequence). J lost 4 bases, V lost 3 bases, and 5 bases had no gene match. Here the CDR3 reads CASSSRGRGTEAFF. The CDR3 region has the DNA TGTGCCAGCAGCTCCAGGGGGCGCGGCACTGAAGCTTTCTTT. Full variable domain (outside the CDR3, taken from reference TRBV5-4 and TRBJ1-1): ETGVTQSPTHLIKTRGQQVTLRCSSQSGHNTVSWYQQALGQGPQFIFQYYREEENGRGNFPPRFSGLQFPNYSSELNVNALELDDSALYLCASSSRGRGTEAFFGQGTRLTVV.

V is TRBV7-9 and J is TRBJ2-7; TRBD2 matches at 7 bases. CDR1 and CDR2 (germline): SEHNR, FQNEAQ (reference sequence). CDR3 size: 16 residues. V shed 0 bases, J shed 0 bases, and the junction held 5 bases outside the gene matches. CDR3 sequence reads: CASSLAPGRGSYEQYF. Written as DNA, the CDR3 is TGTGCCAGCAGCTTAGCCCCTGGGAGGGGCTCCTACGAGCAGTACTTC. The full variable domain, completed using reference TRBV7-9 and TRBJ2-7, is DTGVSQNPRHKITKRGQNVTFRCDPISEHNRLYWYRQTLGQGPEFLTYFQNEAQLEKSRLLSDRFSAERPKGSFSTLEIQRTEQGDSAMYLCASSLAPGRGSYEQYFGPGTRLTVT.

The CDR3 DNA reads TGTGCCAGCACCCACACCGGGACAGGGGACGGCTACACCTTC. Amino acid sequence: CASTHTGTGDGYTF. The chain uses TRBV6-4 and TRBJ1-2, with 10 bases matching TRBD1. CDR3 length: 14 amino acids. Germline V lookup: CDR1 MRHNA, CDR2 SNTAGT. J was trimmed by 8 bases and V by 7 bases; bases with no gene match: 10.

With regard to this clone: Other nucleotide sequences from this sample produce the same CDR3. V gene TRBV5-1 combines with J gene TRBJ2-2; 7 nucleotides align to TRBD2. The CDR3 is 15 amino acids. J lost 5 bases, V lost 0 bases, and 4 bases had no gene match. Germline CDR1 SGHRS, CDR2 YFSETQ. This CDR3 reads CASSLVRGGTGELFF. CDR3 coding DNA: TGCGCCAGCAGCTTGGTTAGGGGAGGGACCGGGGAGCTGTTTTTT.

This chain links TRBV5-1 with TRBJ2-7, with 7 bases lining up with TRBD1. Germline loops: CDR1 SGHRS, CDR2 YFSETQ. The CDR3 contains 14 residues. Trimming removed 1 base from V and 2 bases from J; junction bases left unmatched: 3. The CDR3 DNA reads TGCGCCAGCAGCTTGCGGGACAGTACCTACGAGCAGTACTTC. The encoded protein is CASSLRDSTYEQYF.

J is TRBJ2-7 and V is TRBV19; 10 bases are a match to TRBD1. The CDR3 has 16 residues. Unmatched junction bases numbered 11, after V lost 5 bases and J lost 4 bases. Germline CDR1 LNHDA, CDR2 SQIVND (reference sequence). In DNA form, the CDR3 reads TGTGCCAGTAGTTCGGACGGCCGGGACAGGGGTTACGAGCAGTACTTC. It encodes CASSSDGRDRGYEQYF.

This chain uses TRBV29-1 with TRBJ1-2; D remains ambiguous. V was clipped by 1 base and J by 7 bases, with 13 bases between them. Germline-derived CDR1 and CDR2 are SQVTM and ANQGSEA. The CDR3 has 13 amino acids. This CDR3 reads CSVEAGGRGGYTF. CDR3 bases: TGCAGCGTTGAAGCGGGTGGACGGGGTGGCTACACCTTC. Full variable domain (remainder filled in from reference TRBV29-1 and TRBJ1-2): SAVISQKPSRDICQRGTSLTIQCQVDSQVTMMFWYRQQPGQSLTLIATANQGSEATYESGFVIDKFPISRPNLTFSTLTVSNMSPEDSSIYLCSVEAGGRGGYTFGSGTRLTVV.

The chain joins TRBV29-1 to TRBJ1-2; D gene unclear. Germline assignment: CDR1 SQVTM and CDR2 ANQGSEA. The CDR3 sequence is 12 residues long. The V end was cut by 4 bases, the J end by 0 bases, with 6 bases between. The CDR3 nucleotides are TGCAGCGTTGCCGGGGCTAACTATGGCTACACCTTC. This translates into CSVAGANYGYTF. Based on the CDR3 plus reference TRBV29-1 and TRBJ1-2, the full variable domain is SAVISQKPSRDICQRGTSLTIQCQVDSQVTMMFWYRQQPGQSLTLIATANQGSEATYESGFVIDKFPISRPNLTFSTLTVSNMSPEDSSIYLCSVAGANYGYTFGSGTRLTVV.

The genes are TRBV11-2 and TRBJ1-4; a possible D gene is TRBD1 (6 bases). V was pared by 0 bases and J by 8 bases, with 10 bases between. The V gene's germline CDR1 is SGHAT and CDR2 FQNNGV. The CDR3 has 14 residues. The CDR3 coding sequence is TGTGCCAGCAGCTTAGATACGACAGGAGAAAAACTGTTTTTT. This encodes CASSLDTTGEKLFF. The full variable domain, completed using reference TRBV11-2 and TRBJ1-4, is EAGVAQSPRYKIIEKRQSVAFWCNPISGHATLYWYQQILGQGPKLLIQFQNNGVVDDSQLPKDRFSAERLKGVDSTLKIQPAKLEDSAVYLCASSLDTTGEKLFFGSGTQLSVL.

This clone was detected only once. This rearrangement joins TRBV12-3 or TRBV12-4 to TRBJ1-1; no clear D gene. V was trimmed by 3 bases and J by 4 bases, leaving 9 bases between them. The CDR3 spans 13 residues. The CDR3 nucleotides read TGTGCCAGCAGTTTTAAGCGGGTCACTGAAGCTTTCTTT. Amino acid sequence: CASSFKRVTEAFF.